The entry below describes one TCR beta chain. Its specificity is not known. The sample belongs to a study of cytomegalovirus exposure and HLA in healthy donors. Findings of the study overall: The study put some 150 TCR beta chains on its list as cytomegalovirus-associated.

The protocol was immunoSEQ multiplex PCR, while the TCRdb copy is restricted to in-frame clones and leaves out a portion. The data show around 160,000 clones, with less than 95% seen just once and approximately 3% held by the top ten. CDR1 is SGHRS and CDR2 is YFSETQ in the germline V gene. The CDR3 runs 14 residues. Trimming cost V 3 bases and J 5 bases; bases outside gene matches: 7. V and J are TRBV5-1 and TRBJ2-5; TRBD2 matches at 7 bases. This TCR was sampled from a woman aged 18-29 years in good health and CMV-seropositive. The sequencing sample was made of PBMCs. In DNA, the CDR3 is TGCGCCAGCAGCTCGGGAGTCGGGGGGGAGACCCAGTACTTC. This gives the protein CASSSGVGGETQYF. Full variable domain (remainder filled in from reference TRBV5-1 and TRBJ2-5): KAGVTQTPRYLIKTRGQQVTLSCSPISGHRSVSWYQQTPGQGLQFLFEYFSETQRNKGNFPGRFSGRQFSNSRSEMNVSTLELGDSALYLCASSSGVGGETQYFGPGTRLLVL.